This T cell receptor (beta chain) was obtained from a study of T cells in Graves' hyperthyroidism and ophthalmopathy. This clonotype was recorded at least ten times. The antigen is unknown. Trimming cost V 4 bases and J 2 bases, with 18 bases left between them. Germline CDR1 and CDR2: ENHRY and SYGVKD. The CDR3 covers 16 residues. Points from the study as a whole: In simple terms, a model built on 13 V-J features told ophthalmopathy apart from stable hyperthyroidism.

Using over 8.5 ml of fresh peripheral blood, PBMCs were prepared. Amplification targeted TCR beta CDR3 regions from RNA transcripts. First-round RT-PCR targeting the TCR CDR3 was performed with the HTBI primer set. TCRdb processed the multiplex PCR reads anew with MiXCR; each CDR3 protein has one entry. The table lists fewer than 500,000 distinct CDR3 sequences, 14% to 15% of them singletons. This sequence joins TRBV10-3 and TRBJ2-7; a possible D gene is TRBD2 (6 bases). The receptor's source is a man between 18 and 35 years old with Graves' ophthalmopathy. The specimen was blood. CDR3 nucleotides: TGTGCCATCAGTGGGCCGACCGGGACTCAAGCCTACGAGCAGTACTTC. It yields the protein CAISGPTGTQAYEQYF.